The 23 T cell receptor beta chains below come from one sample, sequenced in a study of beta chain features in type 1 diabetes. Reverse transcription of all isolated RNA meant that expressed TCRB transcripts were sequenced. The repertoire was sequenced with immunoSEQ multiplex PCR; TCRdb's copy has only in-frame clones and lacks some. The sample lists about 340,000 clones, 7% to 9% occurring once. What was sequenced was central memory CD4+ T cells from blood. The origin of the receptors is a woman aged 18-29 years in good health.

The chain has TRBV28 and TRBJ1-2; D not resolved. This CDR3 is 14 amino acids long. The V and J ends lost 6 bases and 8 bases respectively, with 19 bases between them. In germline, CDR1 is MDHEN, CDR2 SYDVKM. The CDR3 spells CASSPGGLLLGYTF. Here the CDR3 DNA reads TGTGCCAGCAGCCCAGGTGGCCTCTTACTCGGCTACACCTTC.

This clone occurred a few times. This rearrangement joins TRBV6-1 to TRBJ1-1; no definite D call. Germline V lookup: CDR1 MNHNS, CDR2 SASEGT. The CDR3 is made up of 14 amino acids. The V gene lost 5 bases and the J gene lost 5 bases, with 15 bases spanning the gap. CDR3 nucleotides: TGTGCCAGCAGTTTACTCCAAAAAAGGACTGAAGCTTTCTTT. Translation: CASSLLQKRTEAFF.

This chain uses TRBV15 with TRBJ2-3; D is undetermined. V lost 2 bases to trimming and J lost 5 bases, with 8 bases between them. The germline CDR1 and CDR2 sequences are LNHNV and YYDKDF (reference sequence). The CDR3 has 13 residues. This chain's CDR3 is CATSRPMGDTQYF. The CDR3 region has the DNA TGTGCCACCAGCAGACCTATGGGAGATACGCAGTATTTT.

Details on this clone: The sample holds other DNA sequences that translate to the same CDR3. The chain uses TRBV28 and TRBJ2-5, with 8 bases that match TRBD2. Germline values: CDR1 MDHEN, CDR2 SYDVKM. The CDR3 runs to 14 residues. Trimming at V came to 5 bases and at J to 2 bases, leaving 4 bases not matched to a gene. The DNA of the CDR3 is TGTGCCAGCAGTCCACTAGCGGTTCAAGAGACCCAGTACTTC. This sequence encodes CASSPLAVQETQYF. Looking up the rest from reference TRBV28 and TRBJ2-5 gives the full variable domain: DVKVTQSSRYLVKRTGEKVFLECVQDMDHENMFWYRQDPGLGLRLIYFSYDVKMKEKGDIPEGYSVSREKKERFSLILESASTNQTSMYLCASSPLAVQETQYFGPGTRLLVL.

The chain carries TRBV5-1 and TRBJ2-5, with D unclear. The CDR3 runs to 12 residues. CDR1 and CDR2 from the germline V gene are SGHRS and YFSETQ. Between the trimmed V and J ends, which lost 2 bases and 3 bases, there was a span of 5 bases. CDR3 amino acids: CASSFVEETQYF. CDR3 in DNA: TGCGCCAGCAGCTTCGTAGAAGAGACCCAGTACTTC.

As regards this clone: Germline is not matched at one junction end, which may reflect a read error. The chain couples TRBV29-1 to TRBJ1-2; a weak D match, TRBD1 (5 bases). This CDR3 region has 11 residues. From germline, CDR1 is SQVTM and CDR2 ANQGSEA. The CDR3 is CSIQANYGYTF. The CDR3 nucleotides are TGCAGCATACAGGCTAATTATGGCTACACCTTC.

This chain joins TRBV4-2 and TRBJ1-1; 8 bases match TRBD1. This CDR3 contains 16 residues. The V and J ends lost 4 bases and 6 bases, in that order; junction bases with no gene match: 13. Germline CDR1 and CDR2: LGHNA and YNFKEQ. The CDR3 DNA follows: TGTGCCAGCAGCCCCGGACAGGGCTATATGATACCTGAAGCTTTCTTT. It encodes CASSPGQGYMIPEAFF.

This clone was seen ten or more times. The rearrangement joins TRBV16 to TRBJ1-4, with D possibly being TRBD1 (6 bases). CDR3 length: 16 amino acids. Trimming removed 0 bases from V and 4 bases from J, with 12 bases in between. The germline V gene has CDR1 KGHSY and CDR2 FQNENV. This chain's CDR3 is CASSQSRTAVNEKLFF. Written as DNA, the CDR3 is TGTGCCAGCAGCCAATCTCGGACAGCCGTTAATGAAAAACTGTTTTTT.

This clone was found a few times. This chain links TRBV4-2 with TRBJ2-5, with TRBD1 matching over 10 bases. This CDR3 is 16 amino acids long. After removal of 3 bases from V and 3 bases from J, the junction contained 7 bases not matched to a gene. Germline-derived CDR1 and CDR2 are LGHNA and YNFKEQ. The CDR3 coding sequence is TGTGCCAGCAGCCATGGATCCGGGACAGGGGAAGAGACCCAGTACTTC. The encoded protein is CASSHGSGTGEETQYF.

This clone was counted only a few times. The chain employs TRBV7-9 and TRBJ1-2; no definite D call. CDR1 and CDR2 from the germline V gene are SEHNR and FQNEAQ (reference sequence). CDR3 size: 15 residues. The V end was cut by 1 base, the J end by 4 bases, with 13 bases between. The CDR3 sequence: CASSLVGVGSYGYTF. As DNA, the CDR3 is TGTGCCAGCAGCTTAGTTGGGGTGGGGTCCTATGGCTACACCTTC.

The chain has TRBV7-3 and TRBJ2-1; 12 bases fit TRBD2. Germline trimming cut 6 bases from V and 9 bases from J; bases unmatched to any gene: 9. Germline CDR1 and CDR2: SGHTA and FQGTGA. The CDR3 loop spans 15 amino acids. CDR3 residues: CASSLAGGFRGEQFF. As DNA, the CDR3 is TGTGCCAGCAGTCTAGCGGGAGGGTTTCGGGGTGAGCAGTTCTTC.

This clone appeared a few times. J is TRBJ2-7 and V is TRBV4-3; 11 bases match TRBD2. V was pared by 3 bases and J by 1 base, with 5 bases of the junction left unmatched. This CDR3 region has 16 residues. Germline values: CDR1 LGHNA, CDR2 YSLEER. CDR3 residues: CASSQVAGGGSYEQYF. CDR3 bases: TGCGCCAGCAGCCAGGTAGCGGGAGGGGGGTCCTACGAGCAGTACTTC.

A few counts support this clone. The gene calls are TRBV7-2 and TRBJ2-1; a weak D match, TRBD2 (5 bases). Per germline, CDR1 SGHTA and CDR2 FQGNSA. The CDR3 contains 15 residues. V shed 5 bases and J shed 2 bases, with 13 bases lying between them. The CDR3, as DNA: TGTGCCAGCAGCCGCCTCATCGGGACCTACAATGAGCAGTTCTTC. This translates into CASSRLIGTYNEQFF. Using reference TRBV7-2 and TRBJ2-1 for the parts outside the CDR3, the full variable domain is GAGVSQSPSNKVTEKGKDVELRCDPISGHTALYWYRQSLGQGLEFLIYFQGNSAPDKSGLPSDRFSAERTGGSVSTLTIQRTQQEDSAVYLCASSRLIGTYNEQFFGPGTRLTVL.

This sequence joins TRBV11-2 and TRBJ2-5; the D gene could be TRBD1 or TRBD2 (6 bases each). CDR1 is SGHAT and CDR2 is FQNNGV in the germline V gene. Trimming removed 5 bases at V and 5 bases at J, with 18 bases between. There are 15 residues in the CDR3. CDR3 nucleotides: TGTGCCAGCAGCCCCCGACTAGTAGACAGGGAGACCCAGTACTTC. The encoded protein is CASSPRLVDRETQYF. The variable domain in full, with the rest retrieved from reference TRBV11-2 and TRBJ2-5, is EAGVAQSPRYKIIEKRQSVAFWCNPISGHATLYWYQQILGQGPKLLIQFQNNGVVDDSQLPKDRFSAERLKGVDSTLKIQPAKLEDSAVYLCASSPRLVDRETQYFGPGTRLLVL.

This clone has just a few counts. The V and J genes are TRBV7-2 and TRBJ2-2; the D is unclear. This CDR3 spans 14 amino acids. Trimming cost V 1 base and J 5 bases, with 8 bases left between them. Per the germline V gene, CDR1 is SGHTA and CDR2 is FQGNSA. The CDR3 sequence is CASSLVFGTGELFF. DNA for the CDR3: TGTGCCAGCAGCTTAGTATTCGGGACCGGGGAGCTGTTTTTT.

This clone was found a few times. V and J are TRBV9 and TRBJ2-3; no definite D call. Between the trimmed V and J ends, which lost 1 base and 1 base, there was a span of 10 bases. The CDR3 contains 15 residues. Per the germline V gene, CDR1 is SGDLS and CDR2 is YYNGEE. CDR3 amino acids: CASSVNAGGTDTQYF. DNA for the CDR3: TGTGCCAGCAGCGTAAACGCTGGGGGCACAGATACGCAGTATTTT. Together with reference TRBV9 and TRBJ2-3, the CDR3 gives the full variable domain: DSGVTQTPKHLITATGQRVTLRCSPRSGDLSVYWYQQSLDQGLQFLIQYYNGEERAKGNILERFSAQQFPDLHSELNLSSLELGDSALYFCASSVNAGGTDTQYFGPGTRLTVL.

This clone was seen a handful of times. The chain has TRBV18 and TRBJ2-4, with unresolved D. V shed 0 bases and J shed 3 bases, with 6 bases lying between them. Germline CDR1 reads KGHSH; CDR2 reads LQKENI. CDR3 size: 14 residues. The CDR3 region is CASSPPGNKNIQYF. Written as DNA, the CDR3 is TGTGCCAGCTCACCACCTGGCAACAAAAACATTCAGTACTTC.

This clone was detected ten times or more. The chain combines TRBV10-3 with TRBJ2-7, with 8 bases matching TRBD2. Germline lookup yields CDR1 ENHRY and CDR2 SYGVKD. Trimming cost V 10 bases and J 2 bases; bases outside gene matches: 13. The CDR3 length is 15 residues. CDR3 amino acids: CATRTTTSGTYEQYF. The CDR3 DNA reads TGTGCCACCAGAACGACTACTAGCGGAACCTACGAGCAGTACTTC.

CDR3 sequence (DNA): TGTGCCAGCAGCTTGGGCAGGAACACTGAAGCTTTCTTT. Protein: CASSLGRNTEAFF. V gene TRBV7-3 combines with J gene TRBJ1-1; D is uncertain. V lost 3 bases, J lost 1 base, and 6 bases lay in between. This CDR3 contains 13 residues. Germline lookup yields CDR1 SGHTA and CDR2 FQGTGA.

The chain links TRBV7-2 to TRBJ2-7; TRBD2 might be the D (5 bases). The germline V gene encodes CDR1 SGHTA and CDR2 FQGNSA. The CDR3 extends over 15 amino acids. V was trimmed by 3 bases and J by 0 bases, leaving 12 bases between them. This CDR3 reads CASSFGGSSSYEQYF. CDR3 sequence (DNA): TGTGCCAGCAGCTTCGGCGGGTCGAGCTCCTACGAGCAGTACTTC.

The table lists this clone with a few counts. The J gene is TRBJ2-3, the V gene TRBV18; D is perhaps TRBD2 (6 bases). Trimming took 5 bases from V and 4 from J, leaving 10 bases between them. The CDR3 spans 13 residues. Germline CDR1 and CDR2: KGHSH and LQKENI. The CDR3 region is CASSTGLPDTQYF. CDR3 sequence (DNA): TGTGCCAGCTCAACGGGACTGCCAGATACGCAGTATTTT.

This clone came up a few times. The chain uses TRBV28 and TRBJ2-6; D is perhaps TRBD1 (5 bases). Deletions cut 5 bases from V and 4 bases from J, with 15 bases between. The CDR3 runs 16 residues. CDR1 MDHEN and CDR2 SYDVKM come from the germline V gene. The CDR3 is CASSVFRVLGANVLTF. CDR3 nucleotides: TGTGCCAGCAGTGTTTTCAGGGTTTTGGGGGCCAACGTCCTGACTTTC.

V usage is TRBV28 and J usage is TRBJ2-7, with D perhaps matching TRBD1 (6 bases). CDR3 length: 13 amino acids. Deletions cut 5 bases from V and 2 bases from J, with 10 bases between. CDR1 is MDHEN and CDR2 is SYDVKM in the germline V gene. CDR3 DNA: TGTGCCAGCAGTACTCAGGGGACCTACGAGCAGTACTTC. Translation gives CASSTQGTYEQYF.